This is a list of T cell receptor beta chains from one sample in a study of T cell changes during pregnancy in multiple sclerosis. The protocol was immunoSEQ multiplex PCR, while the TCRdb copy is restricted to in-frame clones and leaves out a portion. The sample has tens of thousands of clones; about 90% are singletons. The sequencing here drew on CD4+ T cells from peripheral blood mononuclear cells, taken before pregnancy. All receptors derive from a female donor with multiple sclerosis, enrolled in a pregnancy study. CDR3s leave out the opening cysteine and the closing phenylalanine or tryptophan.

TRBV27,TRBJ1-2,ASSLSGAGANYGYT
TRBV29-1,TRBJ2-7,SVDRGNEQY
TRBV5-8,TRBJ2-1,ASSLMRGNEQF
TRBV19,TRBJ1-4,ASSDPGLPNEKLF
TRBV2,TRBJ2-5,ASSGRVQETQY
TRBV5-4,TRBJ2-1,ASSLGLALNNEQF
TRBV6-6,TRBJ2-1,ASSYSGSGRLDEQF
TRBV5-6,TRBJ1-1,ASSLVGTGYEAF
TRBV19,TRBJ2-5,ASSILPDSSAEETQY
TRBV27,TRBJ2-5,ASSPGTSGSRFQETQY
TRBV7-2,TRBJ1-5,ASSAQGAGQPQH
TRBV29-1,TRBJ2-1,SVQTRGSSEQF
TRBV14,TRBJ1-5,ASSQGQVVR
TRBV10-2,TRBJ2-2,ATSQGGTGELF
TRBV27,TRBJ2-3,ASTLQGGWGTDTQY
TRBV19,TRBJ2-3,ASTFSGSSTDTQY
TRBV2,TRBJ2-7,ASTPTGGLYEQY
TRBV6-1,TRBJ2-3,ASSERARVPDTQY
TRBV18,TRBJ2-7,APGWTDWEQY
TRBV21-1,TRBJ2-7,ASSTPGTGALRERSYEQY
TRBV9,TRBJ2-7,ASTYPSAGVREQY
TRBV14,TRBJ1-1,ASSSNERAF
TRBV10-1,TRBJ2-3,ATVTGGGVDTQY